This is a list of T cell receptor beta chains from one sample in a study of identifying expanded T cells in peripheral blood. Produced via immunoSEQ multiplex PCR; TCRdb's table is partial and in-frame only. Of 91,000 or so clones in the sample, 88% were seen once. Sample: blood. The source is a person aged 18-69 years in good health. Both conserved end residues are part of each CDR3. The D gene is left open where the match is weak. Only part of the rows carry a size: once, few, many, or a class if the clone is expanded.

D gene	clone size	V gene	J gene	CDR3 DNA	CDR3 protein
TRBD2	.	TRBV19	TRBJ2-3	TGTGCCAGTAGTAGCGTTAGCGGGGGCCCTTTCGACCGCACAGATACGCAGTATTTT	CASSSVSGGPFDRTDTQYF
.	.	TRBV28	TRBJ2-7	TGTGCCAGCAGTTTGAGGGGCGTCTCACCGTACTTC	CASSLRGVSPYF
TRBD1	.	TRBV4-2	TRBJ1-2	TGTGCCAGCAGCCAACCCGGGACAGAAGCTAACTATGGCTACACCTTC	CASSQPGTEANYGYTF
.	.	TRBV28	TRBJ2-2	TGTGCCAGCAGTTTATTGTCGGGGGCCGGGGAGCTGTTTTTT	CASSLLSGAGELFF
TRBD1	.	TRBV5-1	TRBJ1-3	TGCGCCAGCAGCTTGAGGGGACAGGGGGCCTATGGAAACACCATATATTTT	CASSLRGQGAYGNTIYF
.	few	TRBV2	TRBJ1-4	TGTGCCAGCAGTGTAGGGGAAAAACTGTTTTTT	CASSVGEKLFF
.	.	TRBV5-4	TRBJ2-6	TGTGCCAGCAGCTTGGACCCACTTAACAGGGCTCCTGATTTC	CASSLDPLNRAPDF
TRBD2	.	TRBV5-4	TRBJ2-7	TGTGCCAGCAGCTTGGGACTAGCGGGGCCCTACGAGCAGTACTTC	CASSLGLAGPYEQYF
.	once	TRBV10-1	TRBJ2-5	TGCGCCAGCAGTGAGGGGTCGGCCCAAGAGACCCAGTACTTC	CASSEGSAQETQYF
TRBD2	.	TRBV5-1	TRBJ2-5	TGCGCCAGCAGCGAGAGACTAGCGGGGAGGGAGACCCAGTACTTC	CASSERLAGRETQYF
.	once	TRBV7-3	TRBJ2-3	TGTGCCAGCAGTCCCCATTACGGGTATTTT	CASSPHYGYF
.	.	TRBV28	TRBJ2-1	TGTGCCAGCAGACTCCGGGACAACTCCTACAATGAGCAGTTCTTC	CASRLRDNSYNEQFF
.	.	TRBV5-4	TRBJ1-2	TGTGCCAGCAGTCCGATTAGTCAGGTTCCTCATGGCTACACCTTC	CASSPISQVPHGYTF
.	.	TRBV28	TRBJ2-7	TGTGCCAGCAGAATGGCCTACGAGCAGTACTTC	CASRMAYEQYF
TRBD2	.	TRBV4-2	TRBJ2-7	TGTGCCAGCAGCCAAGAGCGGGAGGGTTCCTACGAGCAGTACTTC	CASSQEREGSYEQYF
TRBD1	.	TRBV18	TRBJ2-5	TGTGCCAGCTCAAGGACAGGGCGGGAGACCCAGTACTTC	CASSRTGRETQYF
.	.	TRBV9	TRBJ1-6	TGTGCCAGCAGCGTAAACAGGGCAAATTCACCCCTCCACTTT	CASSVNRANSPLHF
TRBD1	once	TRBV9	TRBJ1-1	TGTGCCAGCAGCCTGACAGGGGTGAACACTGAAGCTTTCTTT	CASSLTGVNTEAFF
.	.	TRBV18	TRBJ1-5	TGTGCCAGCTCACCACCGGGGGATCAGGCCCAGCATTTT	CASSPPGDQAQHF
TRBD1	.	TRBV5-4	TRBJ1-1	TGTGCCAGCAGCCTGGACAGGGCGGACACTGAAGCTTTCTTT	CASSLDRADTEAFF
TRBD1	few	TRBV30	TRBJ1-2	TGTGCCTGGAATTCACTCGGACAGGGGATTGGTGGCTACACCTTC	CAWNSLGQGIGGYTF
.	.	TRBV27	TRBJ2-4	TGTGCCAGTCAAGGCCTACAGGGTGCCAAAAACATTCAGTACTTC	CASQGLQGAKNIQYF
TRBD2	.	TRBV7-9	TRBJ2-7	TGTGCCAGCAGCCCCAGGACGAGCGGGAGCTCCTACGAGCAGTACTTC	CASSPRTSGSSYEQYF
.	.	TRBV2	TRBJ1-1	TGTGCCAGCAACTCCAGGTGGAACATAGGGAACACTGAAGCTTTCTTT	CASNSRWNIGNTEAFF
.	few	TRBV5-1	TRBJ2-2	TGCGCCAGCAGTCAGGAAAGGGTAGGAGGCACCGGGGAGCTGTTTTTT	CASSQERVGGTGELFF
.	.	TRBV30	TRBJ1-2	TGTGCCTGGAACGTAGGGAGACGGAGCGGCTACACCTTC	CAWNVGRRSGYTF
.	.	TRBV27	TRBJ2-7	TGTGCCAGCAAATTGGGGTCCGAGCAGTACTTC	CASKLGSEQYF
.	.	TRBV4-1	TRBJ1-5	TGCGCCAGCAGCCAAGATAGGGGGGCCCGACCCCAGCATTTT	CASSQDRGARPQHF
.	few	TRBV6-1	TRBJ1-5	TGTGCCAGCAGTGAAGCGGAGACCGAGCCCCAGCATTTT	CASSEAETEPQHF
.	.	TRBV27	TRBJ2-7	TGTGCCAGCAGTCCCCGAGGATCCTACGAGCAGTACTTC	CASSPRGSYEQYF
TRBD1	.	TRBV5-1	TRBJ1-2	TGCGCCAGCAGCGGTGCCGGACAGGGTAACTATGGCTACACCTTC	CASSGAGQGNYGYTF